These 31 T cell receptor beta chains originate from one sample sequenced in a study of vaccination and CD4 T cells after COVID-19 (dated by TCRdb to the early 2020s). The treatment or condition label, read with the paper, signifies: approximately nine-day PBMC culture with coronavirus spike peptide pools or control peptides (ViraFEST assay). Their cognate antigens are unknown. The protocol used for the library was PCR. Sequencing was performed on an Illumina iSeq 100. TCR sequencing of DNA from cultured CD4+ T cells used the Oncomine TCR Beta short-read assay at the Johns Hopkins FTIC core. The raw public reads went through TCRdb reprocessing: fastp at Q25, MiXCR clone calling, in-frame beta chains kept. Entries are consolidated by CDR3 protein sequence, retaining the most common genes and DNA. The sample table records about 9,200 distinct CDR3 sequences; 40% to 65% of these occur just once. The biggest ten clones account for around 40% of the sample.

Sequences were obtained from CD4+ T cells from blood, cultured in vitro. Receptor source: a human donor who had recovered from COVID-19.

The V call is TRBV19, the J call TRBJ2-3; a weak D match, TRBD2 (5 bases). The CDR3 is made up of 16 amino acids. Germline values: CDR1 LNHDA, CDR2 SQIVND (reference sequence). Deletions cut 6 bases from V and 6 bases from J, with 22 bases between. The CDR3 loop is CASRRIGDRLTDTQYF. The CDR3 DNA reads TGTGCCAGTAGAAGGATCGGGGATAGACTAACGGATACGCAGTATTTT. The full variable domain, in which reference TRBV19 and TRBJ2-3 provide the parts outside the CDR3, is DGGITQSPKYLFRKEGQNVTLSCEQNLNHDAMYWYRQDPGQGLRLIYYSQIVNDFQKGDIAEGYSVSREKKESFPLTVTSAQKNPTAFYLCASRRIGDRLTDTQYFGPGTRLTVL.

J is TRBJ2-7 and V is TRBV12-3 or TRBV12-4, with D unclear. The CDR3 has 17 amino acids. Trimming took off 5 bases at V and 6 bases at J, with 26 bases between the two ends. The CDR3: CASSPRYGQSSLAEQYF. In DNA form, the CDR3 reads TGTGCCAGCAGTCCTCGCTATGGGCAGAGCTCACTGGCCGAGCAGTACTTC.

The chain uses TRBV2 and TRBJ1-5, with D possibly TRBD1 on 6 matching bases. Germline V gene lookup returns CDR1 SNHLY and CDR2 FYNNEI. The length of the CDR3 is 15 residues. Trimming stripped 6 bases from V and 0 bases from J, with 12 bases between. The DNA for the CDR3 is TGTGCCAGCAGGAGGACAGTTAATAGCAATCAGCCCCAGCATTTT. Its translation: CASRRTVNSNQPQHF.

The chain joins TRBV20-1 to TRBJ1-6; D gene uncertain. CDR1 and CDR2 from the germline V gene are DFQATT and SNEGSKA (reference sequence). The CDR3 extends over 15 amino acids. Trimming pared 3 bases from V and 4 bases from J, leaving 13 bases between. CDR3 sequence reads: CSARDGSEYNSPLHF. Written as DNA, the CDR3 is TGCAGTGCTAGGGACGGGTCCGAATATAATTCACCCCTCCACTTT.

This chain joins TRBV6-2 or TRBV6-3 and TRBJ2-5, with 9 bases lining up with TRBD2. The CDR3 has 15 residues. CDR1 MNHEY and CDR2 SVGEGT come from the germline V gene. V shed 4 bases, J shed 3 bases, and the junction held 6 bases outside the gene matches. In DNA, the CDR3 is TGTGCCAGCAGTTTAGCGGGAGAGGGTGAAGAGACCCAGTACTTC. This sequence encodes CASSLAGEGEETQYF.

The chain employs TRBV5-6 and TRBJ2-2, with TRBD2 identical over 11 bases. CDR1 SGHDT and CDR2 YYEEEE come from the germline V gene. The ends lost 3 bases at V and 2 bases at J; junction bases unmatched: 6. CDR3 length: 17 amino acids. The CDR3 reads CASSWMLAGGNTGELFF. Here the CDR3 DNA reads TGTGCCAGCAGCTGGATGCTAGCGGGGGGCAACACCGGGGAGCTGTTTTTT.

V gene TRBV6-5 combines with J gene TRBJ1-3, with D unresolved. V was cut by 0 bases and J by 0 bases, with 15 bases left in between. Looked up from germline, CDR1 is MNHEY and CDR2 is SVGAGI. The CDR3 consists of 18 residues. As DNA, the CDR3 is TGTGCCAGCAGTTACTCCGCGGCGCTCTGGCGCTCTGGAAACACCATATATTTT. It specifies CASSYSAALWRSGNTIYF.

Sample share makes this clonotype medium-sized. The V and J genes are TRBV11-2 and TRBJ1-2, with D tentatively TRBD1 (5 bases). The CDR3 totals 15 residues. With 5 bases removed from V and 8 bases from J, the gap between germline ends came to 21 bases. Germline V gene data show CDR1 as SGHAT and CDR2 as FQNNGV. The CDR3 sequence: CASSLGLIAGSGYTF. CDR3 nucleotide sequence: TGTGCCAGCAGCCTAGGTCTTATAGCAGGGTCGGGCTACACCTTC.

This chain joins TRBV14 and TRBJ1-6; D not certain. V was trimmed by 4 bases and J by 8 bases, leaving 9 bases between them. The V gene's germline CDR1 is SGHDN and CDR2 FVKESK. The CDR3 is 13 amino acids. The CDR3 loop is CASSLYGDSPLHF. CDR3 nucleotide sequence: TGTGCCAGCAGCCTCTACGGGGATTCACCCCTCCACTTT.

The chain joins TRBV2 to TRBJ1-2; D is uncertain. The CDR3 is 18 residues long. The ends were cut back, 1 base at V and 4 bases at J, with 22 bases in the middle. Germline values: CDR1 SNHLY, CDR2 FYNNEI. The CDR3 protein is CASSEGEGRARVFYGYTF. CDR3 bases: TGTGCCAGCAGTGAAGGGGAAGGGAGAGCCCGAGTTTTCTATGGCTACACCTTC.

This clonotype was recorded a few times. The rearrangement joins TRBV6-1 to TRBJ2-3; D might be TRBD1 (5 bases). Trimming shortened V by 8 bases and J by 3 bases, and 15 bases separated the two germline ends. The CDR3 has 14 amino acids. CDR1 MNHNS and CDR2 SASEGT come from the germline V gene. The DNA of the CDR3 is TGTGCCAGCCGAAGGGGTTCTCGAACAGATACGCAGTATTTT. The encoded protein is CASRRGSRTDTQYF.

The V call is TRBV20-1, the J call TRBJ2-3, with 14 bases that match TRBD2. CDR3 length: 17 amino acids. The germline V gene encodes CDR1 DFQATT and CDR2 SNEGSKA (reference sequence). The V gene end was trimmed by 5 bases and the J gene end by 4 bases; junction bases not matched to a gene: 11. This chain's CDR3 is CSAAGTSGRKGSDTQYF. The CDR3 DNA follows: TGCAGTGCTGCCGGGACTAGCGGGAGAAAGGGGTCAGATACGCAGTATTTT.

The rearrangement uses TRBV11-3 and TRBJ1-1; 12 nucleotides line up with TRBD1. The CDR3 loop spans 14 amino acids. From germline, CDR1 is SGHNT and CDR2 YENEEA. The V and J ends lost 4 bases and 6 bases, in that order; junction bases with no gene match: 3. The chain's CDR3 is CASSWGQGASEAFF. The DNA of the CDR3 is TGTGCCAGCAGCTGGGGACAGGGGGCCTCTGAAGCTTTCTTT.

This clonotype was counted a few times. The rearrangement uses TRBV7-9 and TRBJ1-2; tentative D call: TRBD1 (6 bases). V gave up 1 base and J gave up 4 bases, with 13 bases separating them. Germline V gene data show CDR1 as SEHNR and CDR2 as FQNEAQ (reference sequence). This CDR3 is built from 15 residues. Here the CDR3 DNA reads TGTGCCAGCAGCTTAGTTGGGGGGCGCGGCTATGGCTACACCTTC. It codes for CASSLVGGRGYGYTF.

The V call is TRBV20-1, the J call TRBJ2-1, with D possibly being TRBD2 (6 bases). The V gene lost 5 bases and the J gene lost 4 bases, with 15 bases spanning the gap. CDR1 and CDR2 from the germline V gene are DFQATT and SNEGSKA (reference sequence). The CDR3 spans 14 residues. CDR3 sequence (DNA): TGCAGTGCTGGGATAGCGGAGCTTTACAATGAGCAGTTCTTC. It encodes CSAGIAELYNEQFF.

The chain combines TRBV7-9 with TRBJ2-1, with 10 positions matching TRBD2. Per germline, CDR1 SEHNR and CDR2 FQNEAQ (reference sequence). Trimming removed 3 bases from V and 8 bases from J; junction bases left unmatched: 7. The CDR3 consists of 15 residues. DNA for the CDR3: TGTGCCAGCAGCTTGCAAGCGGGAGGGCACCATGAGCAGTTCTTC. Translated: CASSLQAGGHHEQFF.

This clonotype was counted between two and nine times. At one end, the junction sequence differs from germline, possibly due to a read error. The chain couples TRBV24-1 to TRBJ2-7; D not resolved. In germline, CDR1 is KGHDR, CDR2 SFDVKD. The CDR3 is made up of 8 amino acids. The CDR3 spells CATSESSF. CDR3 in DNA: TGTGCCACCAGTGAGAGTAGCTTC.

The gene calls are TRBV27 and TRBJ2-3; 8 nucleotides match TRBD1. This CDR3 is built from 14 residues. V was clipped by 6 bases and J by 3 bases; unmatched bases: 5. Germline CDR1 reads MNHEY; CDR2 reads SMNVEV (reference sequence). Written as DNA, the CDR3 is TGTGCCAGCAGCCCGGACAGGGTGACAGATACGCAGTATTTT. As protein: CASSPDRVTDTQYF.

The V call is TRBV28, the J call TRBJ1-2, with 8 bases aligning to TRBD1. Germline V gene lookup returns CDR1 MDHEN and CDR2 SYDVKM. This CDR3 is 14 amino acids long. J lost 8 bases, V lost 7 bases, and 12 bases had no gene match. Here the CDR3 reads CASTISTGAYGYTF. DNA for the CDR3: TGTGCCAGCACCATCTCGACAGGGGCCTACGGCTACACCTTC.

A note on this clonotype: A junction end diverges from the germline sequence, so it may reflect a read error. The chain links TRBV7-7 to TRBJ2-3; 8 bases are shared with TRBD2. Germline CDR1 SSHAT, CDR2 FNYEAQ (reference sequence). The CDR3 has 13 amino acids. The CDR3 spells CASSDQSGGLVYF. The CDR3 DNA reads TGTGCTAGCAGCGACCAATCGGGGGGGCTTGTGTATTTT.

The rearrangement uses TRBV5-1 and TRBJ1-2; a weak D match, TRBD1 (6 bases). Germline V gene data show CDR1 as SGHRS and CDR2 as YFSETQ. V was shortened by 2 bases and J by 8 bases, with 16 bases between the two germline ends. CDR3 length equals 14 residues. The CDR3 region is CASSFNSGAEGYTF. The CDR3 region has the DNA TGCGCCAGCAGCTTCAATTCAGGGGCTGAAGGCTACACCTTC.

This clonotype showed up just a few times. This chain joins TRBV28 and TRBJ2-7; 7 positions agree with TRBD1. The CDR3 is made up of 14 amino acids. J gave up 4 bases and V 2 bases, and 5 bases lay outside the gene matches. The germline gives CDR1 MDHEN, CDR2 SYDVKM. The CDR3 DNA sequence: TGTGCCAGCAGTTTAGTAGACAGGGAGTACGAGCAGTACTTC. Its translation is CASSLVDREYEQYF.

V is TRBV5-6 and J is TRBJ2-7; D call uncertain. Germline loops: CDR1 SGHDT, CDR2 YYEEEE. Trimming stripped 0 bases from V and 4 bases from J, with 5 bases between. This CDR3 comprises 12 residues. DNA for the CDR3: TGTGCCAGCAGCTTGGCCAATTACGAGCAGTACTTC. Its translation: CASSLANYEQYF.

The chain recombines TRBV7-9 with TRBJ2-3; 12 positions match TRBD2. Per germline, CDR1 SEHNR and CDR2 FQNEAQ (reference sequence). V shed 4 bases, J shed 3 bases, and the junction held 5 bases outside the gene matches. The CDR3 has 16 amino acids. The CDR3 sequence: CASSSRLAGVTDTQYF. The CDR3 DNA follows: TGTGCCAGCAGCTCCCGACTAGCGGGAGTGACAGATACGCAGTATTTT.

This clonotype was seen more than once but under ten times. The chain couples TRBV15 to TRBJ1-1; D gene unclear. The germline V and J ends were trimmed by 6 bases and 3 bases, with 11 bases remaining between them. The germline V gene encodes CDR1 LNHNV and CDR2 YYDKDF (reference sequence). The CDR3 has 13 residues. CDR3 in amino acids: CATSIDIYTEAFF. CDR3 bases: TGTGCCACCAGTATTGATATCTACACTGAAGCTTTCTTT.

The CDR3 spells CASARSRGRGELFF. In nucleotides, the CDR3 is TGTGCCAGCGCCCGGTCCCGGGGCCGCGGGGAGCTGTTTTTT. The chain couples TRBV11-2 to TRBJ2-2; TRBD1 or TRBD2 may be the D gene (5 bases each). The germline V gene encodes CDR1 SGHAT and CDR2 FQNNGV. With 8 bases removed from V and 7 bases from J, the gap between germline ends came to 17 bases. The CDR3 is made up of 14 amino acids.

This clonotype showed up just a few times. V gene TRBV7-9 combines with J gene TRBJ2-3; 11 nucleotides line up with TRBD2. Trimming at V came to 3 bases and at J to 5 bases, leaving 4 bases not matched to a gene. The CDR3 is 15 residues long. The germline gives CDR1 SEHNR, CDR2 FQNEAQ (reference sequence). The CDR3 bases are TGTGCCAGCAGCTTTAGCGGGAGGGTCTTAGATACGCAGTATTTT. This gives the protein CASSFSGRVLDTQYF.

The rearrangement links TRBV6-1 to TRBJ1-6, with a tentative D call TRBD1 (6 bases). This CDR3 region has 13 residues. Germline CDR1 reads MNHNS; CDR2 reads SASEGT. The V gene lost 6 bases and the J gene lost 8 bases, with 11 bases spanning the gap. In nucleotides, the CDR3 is TGTGCCAGCAGGGAGGACAGTGATTCACCCCTCCACTTT. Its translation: CASREDSDSPLHF.

Here the CDR3 reads CASSYVMDTEAFF. In DNA form, the CDR3 reads TGTGCCAGCAGTTACGTCATGGACACTGAAGCTTTCTTT. The chain combines TRBV6-2 or TRBV6-3 with TRBJ1-1, with no clear D. Trimming stripped 2 bases from V and 3 bases from J, with 7 bases between. CDR1 and CDR2 from the germline V gene are MNHEY and SVGEGT. The CDR3 is made up of 13 amino acids.

The CDR3 spells CASRINRNTEAFF. The CDR3 nucleotides are TGTGCCAGCAGGATAAACAGGAACACTGAAGCTTTCTTT. The rearrangement links TRBV6-1 to TRBJ1-1, with D hard to call. CDR3 length: 13 residues. From germline, CDR1 is MNHNS and CDR2 SASEGT. V was shortened by 6 bases and J by 1 base, with 9 bases between the two germline ends.

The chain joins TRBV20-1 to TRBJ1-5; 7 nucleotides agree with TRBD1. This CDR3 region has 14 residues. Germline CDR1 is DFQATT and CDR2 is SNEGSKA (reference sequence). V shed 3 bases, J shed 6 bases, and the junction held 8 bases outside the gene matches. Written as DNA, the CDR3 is TGCAGTGCTAGGGTACAGGGGACCGGTCAGCCCCAGCATTTT. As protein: CSARVQGTGQPQHF.